The rows below give T cell receptor beta chains drawn from one sample of a study of shared clonotypes between healthy human individuals. TCRdb's table, derived via immunoSEQ multiplex PCR, lists solely in-frame clones and lacks some. The sample shows about 2.1 million clones, 80% to 95% of them seen only once. The sample consisted of naive CD8+ T cells from PBMCs. The source of these receptors is a young man in good health. Some clones in this sample may be carry-over from other donors' samples. CDR3s leave out the opening cysteine and the closing phenylalanine or tryptophan. A D gene is named only where the DNA matches it firmly. A clone size is listed for some rows: how often the clone was seen (once, few, many), or a class if it is expanded.

CDR3aa: ASRLTGGQETQY; d_gene: TRBD1; j_gene: TRBJ2-5; v_gene: TRBV2; abundance: .
CDR3aa: ASNRGEQY; d_gene: .; j_gene: TRBJ2-7; v_gene: TRBV6-5; abundance: .
CDR3aa: ASSFRQGWGRYPEAF; d_gene: TRBD1; j_gene: TRBJ1-1; v_gene: TRBV13; abundance: once
CDR3aa: ASSPGPNPYEQY; d_gene: .; j_gene: TRBJ2-7; v_gene: TRBV2; abundance: .
CDR3aa: ASSWDGNTEAF; d_gene: .; j_gene: TRBJ1-1; v_gene: TRBV6-5; abundance: .
CDR3aa: ASRKRDNNEQF; d_gene: .; j_gene: TRBJ2-1; v_gene: TRBV7-9; abundance: .
CDR3aa: SVQPDRGEPYGYT; d_gene: TRBD1; j_gene: TRBJ1-2; v_gene: TRBV29-1; abundance: once
CDR3aa: ASSLLGLAGQETQY; d_gene: TRBD2; j_gene: TRBJ2-5; v_gene: TRBV7-3; abundance: .
CDR3aa: ASSFGLAGVPEQY; d_gene: TRBD2; j_gene: TRBJ2-7; v_gene: TRBV27; abundance: .
CDR3aa: SVDKAADYGYT; d_gene: .; j_gene: TRBJ1-2; v_gene: TRBV29-1; abundance: .
CDR3aa: ASSARQELFSYEQY; d_gene: .; j_gene: TRBJ2-7; v_gene: TRBV28; abundance: .
CDR3aa: ASRGGVRQETQY; d_gene: .; j_gene: TRBJ2-5; v_gene: TRBV2; abundance: .
CDR3aa: AGRDSSTGNTIY; d_gene: TRBD1; j_gene: TRBJ1-3; v_gene: TRBV30; abundance: .
CDR3aa: ASSLDTATGELF; d_gene: .; j_gene: TRBJ2-2; v_gene: TRBV11-3; abundance: .
CDR3aa: SVMTGTNYGYT; d_gene: TRBD1; j_gene: TRBJ1-2; v_gene: TRBV29-1; abundance: .
CDR3aa: ASSASGTRTFYNEQF; d_gene: .; j_gene: TRBJ2-1; v_gene: TRBV4-1; abundance: .
CDR3aa: ASSPWGTNTEAF; d_gene: .; j_gene: TRBJ1-1; v_gene: TRBV5-6; abundance: .
CDR3aa: ASSLQAGQSSGANVLT; d_gene: .; j_gene: TRBJ2-6; v_gene: TRBV27; abundance: .
CDR3aa: ASSPTGTSARPGDEQY; d_gene: TRBD2; j_gene: TRBJ2-7; v_gene: TRBV19; abundance: once
CDR3aa: ASSIGTGVSYEQY; d_gene: TRBD1; j_gene: TRBJ2-7; v_gene: TRBV19; abundance: .
CDR3aa: ASSTATGSDEKLF; d_gene: .; j_gene: TRBJ1-4; v_gene: TRBV28; abundance: .
CDR3aa: ASSVGGGLTEAF; d_gene: .; j_gene: TRBJ1-1; v_gene: TRBV9; abundance: .
CDR3aa: ASSLEFSSYEQY; d_gene: .; j_gene: TRBJ2-7; v_gene: TRBV28; abundance: .
CDR3aa: AILTGDTQY; d_gene: .; j_gene: TRBJ2-3; v_gene: TRBV27; abundance: once
CDR3aa: ASSLTANYEQY; d_gene: .; j_gene: TRBJ2-7; v_gene: TRBV27; abundance: .
CDR3aa: ASSPGTPNSPLH; d_gene: .; j_gene: TRBJ1-6; v_gene: TRBV5-6; abundance: .
CDR3aa: AVGGYEQY; d_gene: .; j_gene: TRBJ2-7; v_gene: TRBV28; abundance: once
CDR3aa: ASTGGETDTQY; d_gene: .; j_gene: TRBJ2-3; v_gene: TRBV9; abundance: .